This TCR beta chain was sequenced during a study of cytomegalovirus exposure and HLA in healthy donors. Study-level findings and limits: When analyzed later, the rates of TCR association showed variation by HLA locus, with DRB1 the most and HLA-C the fewest. Clonal expansion, a later analysis showed, was greater in HLA-associated TCR beta chains than in equally common others. There was a cluster of highly shared sequence variants that was likely a sequencing artifact. Association with HLA alleles at 0.05 false discovery rate was found for around 17,000 TCR beta sequences in a later analysis.

The V gene lost 4 bases and the J gene lost 7 bases, with 17 bases spanning the gap. The CDR3 covers 15 residues. The germline CDR1 and CDR2 sequences are MNHEY and SVGAGI. Worth noting for this clone: Its antigen remains unidentified.

The study ran its PCR with 60 Vbeta and 13 Jbeta primers. Profiled with immunoSEQ multiplex PCR; TCRdb holds only in-frame clones, not every one. The sample holds fewer than 200,000 clones, around four fifths seen once. The J gene is TRBJ2-1, the V gene TRBV6-5; possibly TRBD2 for D (5 bases). The specimen was PBMCs. This sequence originates from a man aged 45-65 years in good health and CMV-seronegative. DNA for the CDR3: TGTGCCAGCAGTTTGGTAGGGAGAAGGGAAAATGAGCAGTTCTTC. It is translated as CASSLVGRRENEQFF.